The rows below give T cell receptor beta chains drawn from one sample of a study of early T cells in non-severe SARS-CoV-2 infection. From the 5' RACE reads, TCRdb called clonotypes with MiXCR, one entry per CDR3 protein. The repertoire holds approximately 77,000 distinct CDR3 sequences, with less than 5.5% as singletons. The material sequenced was whole blood, taken at baseline. These receptors all come from an adult who was a healthcare worker with PCR-confirmed SARS-CoV-2 infection or an uninfected control (not recorded which). The CDR3 runs from the conserved cysteine through the conserved F or W. The D gene is left open where the match is weak. Some rows mark clone size as missing; the rest say once, few, many or name a class of expanded clone.

DNA,CDR3,size,length,D,V,J
TGTGCCAGCACCCGCCTAGGGGGAGGCCCTGGAAACACCATATATTTT,CASTRLGGGPGNTIYF,few,16,-,TRBV6-5,TRBJ1-3
TGCAGTGCTAGGGGCAGGGGTAACACTGAAGCTTTCTTT,CSARGRGNTEAFF,few,13,-,TRBV20-1,TRBJ1-1
TGTGCCACCAGTGATTTGCAGGGAGATGAGCAGTTCTTC,CATSDLQGDEQFF,medium-sized,13,-,TRBV24-1,TRBJ2-1
TGTGCCAGCAGTTACCAGTTCGACAGCGGGAGTGGATCTGAGACCCAGTACTTC,CASSYQFDSGSGSETQYF,few,18,TRBD2,TRBV6-5,TRBJ2-5
TGTGCCAGCAGCACCACAGCCCCTAATGAAAAACTGTTTTTT,CASSTTAPNEKLFF,-,14,-,TRBV21-1,TRBJ1-4
TGTGCCAGCAGTGGAGACGGCCCCTTGATCTATGGCTACACCTTC,CASSGDGPLIYGYTF,-,15,-,TRBV6-6,TRBJ1-2
TGTGCCAGCAGCTCCCCCCTCCAACGGGATACGCAGTATTTT,CASSSPLQRDTQYF,-,14,-,TRBV11-2,TRBJ2-3
TGTGCCAGCAGTTTGGGAGGACTTAACTACGAGCAGTACTTC,CASSLGGLNYEQYF,few,14,-,TRBV12-3/TRBV12-4,TRBJ2-7
TGTGCCAGCAGCCAAGCCGGGACAGGGGTCAATGAGCAGTTCTTC,CASSQAGTGVNEQFF,many,15,TRBD1,TRBV4-2,TRBJ2-1
TGTGCCAGCAGCTTGGACAGGGGAACTAATGGCTACACCTTC,CASSLDRGTNGYTF,few,14,TRBD1,TRBV7-6,TRBJ1-2
TGTGCCAGCAGCCCCCCTAGCGGGAGGCCGCAAGAGACCCAGTACTTC,CASSPPSGRPQETQYF,few,16,TRBD2,TRBV12-3/TRBV12-4,TRBJ2-5
TGTGCCAGCAGCGAGAACCCACTAGCGACCGGATCCACAGATACGCAGTATTTT,CASSENPLATGSTDTQYF,many,18,TRBD2,TRBV7-6,TRBJ2-3
TGTGCCAGCAGCTTAATGGCGGGAGGGCCGGCCTATGAGCAGTTCTTC,CASSLMAGGPAYEQFF,few,16,TRBD2,TRBV7-3,TRBJ2-1
TGTGCCAGCAGCTGGACTACTTACAATGAGCAGTTCTTC,CASSWTTYNEQFF,many,13,-,TRBV7-3,TRBJ2-1
TGTGCCAGCAGCTTGGACAGTTTACAAGAGACCCAGTACTTC,CASSLDSLQETQYF,-,14,-,TRBV7-3,TRBJ2-5
TGTGCCAGCAGTTTAATGGCGGTACAGGGCTCCTACGAGCAGTACTTC,CASSLMAVQGSYEQYF,many,16,-,TRBV12-3/TRBV12-4,TRBJ2-7
TGCGCCAGCAGCCATCCGGCGACTAGCGGGACAGATACGCAGTATTTT,CASSHPATSGTDTQYF,many,16,TRBD2,TRBV4-1,TRBJ2-3
TGCGCCAGCAGCTCGGGACACCTGAGCTCCTACGAGCAGTACTTC,CASSSGHLSSYEQYF,few,15,-,TRBV5-1,TRBJ2-7
TGTGCCAGCAGCGTAGTAGGGGGACTCGAGGAAAAACTGTTTTTT,CASSVVGGLEEKLFF,-,15,-,TRBV9,TRBJ1-4
TGTGCCAGCAGCCGGGGACAGTCGGACACTGAAGCTTTCTTT,CASSRGQSDTEAFF,many,14,TRBD1,TRBV6-1,TRBJ1-1
TGTGCCAGCAGTTTCGGGGTCACCTACGAGCAGTACTTC,CASSFGVTYEQYF,many,13,-,TRBV12-3/TRBV12-4,TRBJ2-7
TGCGCCAGCAGCCCAGGGACGTATACCGCAGGAGGCGAGCAGTACTTC,CASSPGTYTAGGEQYF,few,16,-,TRBV5-1,TRBJ2-7
TGTGCCAGCAGCGTCTTGGACTGGAGCTCCTACAATGAGCAGTTCTTC,CASSVLDWSSYNEQFF,many,16,-,TRBV9,TRBJ2-1
TGTGCCAGCAGCTACATAATGGCCGCTAGCGGACCACAAGAGACCCAGTACTTC,CASSYIMAASGPQETQYF,many,18,TRBD2,TRBV7-9,TRBJ2-5
TGTGCCAGCAGCGCCCACCAACGGTTAGATACGCAGTATTTT,CASSAHQRLDTQYF,many,14,-,TRBV11-2,TRBJ2-3
TGTGCCACCGCGCAGGGCTCCTACGAGCAGTACTTC,CATAQGSYEQYF,-,12,-,TRBV19,TRBJ2-7
TGCGCCAGCAGCCAAGAAGGGTTCATCCGCTCTGGAAACACCATATATTTT,CASSQEGFIRSGNTIYF,-,17,-,TRBV4-1,TRBJ1-3
TGCAGCGGGGACCTGACAGGGTGGGGAGATGGCTACACCTTC,CSGDLTGWGDGYTF,many,14,TRBD1,TRBV29-1,TRBJ1-2
TGTGCCAGCAGCTTAAGGGAAAGCCGCGAGCAGTTCTTC,CASSLRESREQFF,many,13,-,TRBV7-9,TRBJ2-1
TGTGCCATCAGGGCCGACTTAGCTAACTATGGCTACACCTTC,CAIRADLANYGYTF,many,14,-,TRBV10-3,TRBJ1-2
TGTGCCTGGCGACTGGCGGAAACTGAAGCTTTCTTT,CAWRLAETEAFF,-,12,-,TRBV30,TRBJ1-1
TGTGCCAGCAGTCGAACGGCAGGAGAAGCTTTCTTT,CASSRTAGEAFF,many,12,-,TRBV12-3/TRBV12-4,TRBJ1-1
TGTGCCAGCAGTTTCTTCGGTCAATCGGGACTAGCGGGAAGGGGGCCCACAGATACGCAGTATTTT,CASSFFGQSGLAGRGPTDTQYF,few,22,TRBD2,TRBV27,TRBJ2-3
TGCAGTGCTCGTAGGTGGGACAGCCGGGAACAGCCCCAGCATTTT,CSARRWDSREQPQHF,many,15,TRBD1,TRBV20-1,TRBJ1-5
TGTGCCAGCAGTTCCCTGGGGGGGGCACCCCTCCACTTT,CASSSLGGAPLHF,few,13,-,TRBV12-3/TRBV12-4,TRBJ1-6
TGTGCCACCCAGACAGAAAACTCCTACGAGCAGTACTTC,CATQTENSYEQYF,many,13,-,TRBV19,TRBJ2-7
TGTGCCAGCAGACCTGGACAGATACAAGAGACCCAGTACTTC,CASRPGQIQETQYF,-,14,-,TRBV2,TRBJ2-5